This entry concerns a single TCR beta chain. The table came from immunoSEQ multiplex PCR; TCRdb's copy has only in-frame clones and leaves some out. Seen here are more than 300,000 clones, roughly 90% observed once, and the top ten hold around 18%. Two consecutive negative NP/OP PCR tests, clearance, or resolved symptoms defined Cohort 3 recovery. The data derive from a study of blood T cell repertoires in COVID-19. CDR3 length equals 15 residues. Trimming shortened V by 1 base and J by 3 bases, and 12 bases separated the two germline ends. Germline V gives CDR1 MGHDK, CDR2 SYGVNS. The chain employs TRBV25-1 and TRBJ1-2; D call uncertain. The sample was PBMCs or T cells enriched from blood (not recorded which). The origin of this receptor is a woman in her thirties who had recovered from COVID-19. CDR3 sequence reads: CASSESGREDYGYTF. DNA for the CDR3: TGTGCCAGCAGTGAATCGGGGAGGGAGGACTATGGCTACACCTTC.